This T cell receptor beta chain stems from a study of blood T cell repertoires in COVID-19. About the study: Material from acute and convalescent COVID-19 was sourced from the United States, Italy and Spain. Sample material is recorded as cDNA or gDNA derived from T cells, B-cell-depleted T cells, or PBMCs.

Assay: immunoSEQ multiplex PCR; the TCRdb copy retains only in-frame clones and omits some. This table holds just over 150,000 clones, 75% to 90% found once. Trimming shortened V by 7 bases and J by 3 bases, and 11 bases separated the two germline ends. Looked up from germline, CDR1 is SQVTM and CDR2 is ANQGSEA. The CDR3 totals 12 residues. The receptor comes from a woman aged 70-85 years with acute or convalescent COVID-19. The V and J genes are TRBV29-1 and TRBJ2-3; TRBD2 is a possible D gene (5 bases). The sequencing input was peripheral blood. CDR3: CSGVTGTDTQYF. The CDR3 DNA sequence: TGCAGCGGTGTAACGGGGACAGATACGCAGTATTTT.